A selection of T cell receptor beta chains follows, all from one sample in a study of post-analysis software for immune sequencing data. TCRdb analysed the PCR reads with MiXCR anew, one entry per CDR3 protein. The table records under 200,000 distinct CDR3 sequences, around 36% of them present only once. Sample: blood, taken after autologous hematopoietic stem cell transplantation. These receptors originate from a girl under 18 with multiple sclerosis. Both conserved end residues are part of each CDR3. Fields, in order: J gene, clone size, D gene, V gene, CDR3 protein, CDR3 DNA. The D gene is left open where the match is weak. Expanded clones get a size class; other rows say once, few or many, or leave the size out.

TRBJ2-7,few,.,TRBV3-1,CASSQDSGSGEQYF,TGTGCCAGCAGCCAAGACTCAGGGTCGGGCGAGCAGTACTTC
TRBJ2-1,.,.,TRBV19,CASSIPSTGAGSSYNEQFF,TGTGCCAGTAGTATACCATCGACCGGTGCAGGGAGCTCCTACAATGAGCAGTTCTTC
TRBJ2-3,.,.,TRBV29-1,CSVPLSQGDTQYF,TGCAGCGTCCCTTTATCTCAGGGGGATACGCAGTATTTT
TRBJ1-4,.,.,TRBV12-3/TRBV12-4,CASSLDLKGTNEKLFF,TGTGCCAGCAGTTTAGATTTGAAGGGAACTAATGAAAAACTGTTTTTT
TRBJ2-7,.,TRBD2,TRBV7-9,CASSHLTSAYNEQYF,TGTGCCAGCAGCCACCTGACTAGCGCGTACAATGAGCAGTACTTC
TRBJ2-3,.,TRBD2,TRBV20-1,CSAQLAGGPDTQYF,TGCAGTGCTCAGCTAGCGGGAGGGCCAGATACGCAGTATTTT
TRBJ2-7,.,TRBD1,TRBV6-2/TRBV6-3,CASSPRTGQGIYEQYF,TGTGCCAGCAGTCCAAGGACGGGACAGGGGATCTACGAGCAGTACTTC
TRBJ1-6,few,.,TRBV7-6,CASSLKSSSPLHF,TGTGCCAGCAGCTTAAAGTCATCTTCACCCCTCCACTTT
TRBJ2-5,.,.,TRBV5-1,CASSQPRTTVQAETQYF,TGCGCCAGCAGCCAGCCACGGACGACAGTCCAGGCGGAGACCCAGTACTTC
TRBJ2-7,few,TRBD2,TRBV7-2,CASSPSLAGGPKNYEQYF,TGTGCCAGCAGCCCCTCGCTAGCGGGAGGGCCAAAAAACTACGAGCAGTACTTC
TRBJ2-3,.,TRBD2,TRBV11-2,CASSIQAGGGTDTQYF,TGTGCCAGCAGCATCCAAGCGGGAGGTGGGACAGATACGCAGTATTTT
TRBJ1-1,.,.,TRBV5-1,CASSPGLQNTEAFF,TGCGCCAGCAGCCCGGGACTGCAGAACACTGAAGCTTTCTTT
TRBJ2-2,few,TRBD2,TRBV29-1,CSVGLAGTGELFF,TGCAGCGTTGGGCTAGCGGGAACCGGGGAGCTGTTTTTT
TRBJ2-7,.,.,TRBV27,CASTPRASEPYEQYF,TGTGCCAGCACCCCTCGGGCTAGCGAGCCCTACGAGCAGTACTTC
TRBJ1-2,.,.,TRBV5-1,CASSLLQAEDGYTF,TGCGCCAGCAGCTTGCTACAGGCTGAGGATGGCTACACCTTC
TRBJ1-5,.,.,TRBV4-2,CASSQDFFGRNQPQHF,TGTGCCAGCAGCCAAGATTTCTTTGGGAGGAATCAGCCCCAGCATTTT
TRBJ2-1,.,TRBD1,TRBV7-8,CASGLPYKGASYNEQFF,TGTGCCAGCGGCTTACCATACAAGGGGGCATCCTACAATGAGCAGTTCTTC
TRBJ2-5,many,.,TRBV20-1,CSATRDSSTLETQYF,TGCAGTGCTACCCGGGACTCGTCGACCTTAGAGACCCAGTACTTC
TRBJ2-1,.,TRBD2,TRBV27,CASSLWGSGTSGRALNEQFF,TGTGCCAGCAGTTTATGGGGTTCCGGGACTAGCGGGAGGGCTCTCAACGAGCAGTTCTTC
TRBJ2-7,few,TRBD2,TRBV5-1,CASSLAGAGRFYEQYF,TGCGCCAGCAGCTTGGCCGGAGCGGGGAGGTTCTACGAGCAGTACTTC
TRBJ2-6,.,TRBD1,TRBV11-2,CASSLPTGSGANVLTF,TGTGCCAGCAGCTTACCGACAGGGTCTGGGGCCAACGTCCTGACTTTC
TRBJ2-7,.,.,TRBV12-3/TRBV12-4,CASSFSPEQYF,TGTGCCAGCAGTTTTAGTCCCGAGCAGTACTTC
TRBJ2-3,.,TRBD2,TRBV7-9,CASSPSGEGFQYTDTQYF,TGTGCCAGCAGCCCTAGCGGGGAGGGCTTTCAGTACACAGATACGCAGTATTTT
TRBJ2-1,.,TRBD2,TRBV10-3,CAISSRGAGGARNEQFF,TGTGCCATCAGCTCCCGGGGAGCGGGAGGGGCGAGGAATGAGCAGTTCTTC
TRBJ2-5,.,TRBD2,TRBV20-1,CSALALAGQTQYF,TGCAGTGCTCTTGCTCTAGCGGGTCAGACCCAGTACTTC
TRBJ2-5,.,.,TRBV20-1,CSAPRGASGVRETQYF,TGCAGTGCACCCCGGGGGGCATCGGGGGTTCGAGAGACCCAGTACTTC
TRBJ2-5,.,TRBD2,TRBV4-3,CASSQSVAGREGTQYF,TGCGCCAGCAGCCAGTCCGTAGCGGGCAGGGAGGGGACCCAGTACTTC